The 13 T cell receptor beta chains in this list originate from one sample, sequenced in a study of CD4 T cells in relation to SARS-CoV-2 and coronaviruses. Unexposed donor CD4+ T cells date from about 2011-2018, before the COVID-19 pandemic. After approximately 10 days of culture, CD4+ T cells were isolated. These receptors have no identified antigens. The table came from immunoSEQ multiplex PCR; TCRdb's copy has only in-frame clones and leaves some out. The sample lists some 30,000 clones, about three quarters occurring once. Sample: CD4+ T cells from PBMCs, cultured in vitro. The receptors originated from a human donor in good health.

This sequence joins TRBV18 and TRBJ2-6; TRBD1 aligns across 8 bases. Germline V gene lookup returns CDR1 KGHSH and CDR2 LQKENI. This CDR3 spans 17 amino acids. The V gene end was trimmed by 2 bases and the J gene end by 0 bases; junction bases not matched to a gene: 3. In DNA, the CDR3 is TGTGCCAGCTCACCAGGAGGACAGGGCTCTGGGGCCAACGTCCTGACTTTC. It translates to CASSPGGQGSGANVLTF.

The chain carries TRBV13 and TRBJ2-1, with 7 bases that match TRBD1. The CDR3 sequence is 17 residues long. Germline V gene lookup returns CDR1 PRHDT and CDR2 FYEKMQ (reference sequence). With 5 bases clipped from V and 5 bases from J, the junction kept 15 bases outside the gene matches. For the CDR3, the DNA is TGTGCCAGCAGCCCTAGAGAAACAGGGGTTAAGGACAATGAGCAGTTCTTC. Translation gives CASSPRETGVKDNEQFF.

The chain combines TRBV12-3 or TRBV12-4 with TRBJ2-7, with a possible D match to TRBD2 (7 bases). Trimming left V 8 bases short and J 2 bases short, with 13 bases between. CDR3 size: 13 residues. The CDR3 coding sequence is TGTGCCAGCGGCCTAGGGGGGGCCTACGAGCAGTACTTC. Encoded protein: CASGLGGAYEQYF.

The sample holds a few counts of this clone. This chain links TRBV7-8 with TRBJ2-7, with D perhaps given as TRBD1 or TRBD2 (5 bases each). The CDR3 spans 14 residues. Germline V lookup: CDR1 SGHVS, CDR2 FQNEAQ. Trimming cost V 5 bases and J 0 bases, with 11 bases left between them. The CDR3, as DNA: TGTGCCAGCAGCACCCGGGACGGCTCCTACGAGCAGTACTTC. Its translation: CASSTRDGSYEQYF.

V usage is TRBV24-1 and J usage is TRBJ2-7; TRBD1 aligns across 7 bases. The germline gives CDR1 KGHDR, CDR2 SFDVKD. The CDR3 covers 13 residues. V lost 10 bases and J lost 4; bases outside the gene matches: 9. The CDR3 DNA reads TGTGCCACTCACCGAGGGGGCTGGTACGAGCAGTACTTC. Translation gives CATHRGGWYEQYF.

This sequence joins TRBV7-2 and TRBJ1-2, with 7 bases lining up with TRBD1. From germline, CDR1 is SGHTA and CDR2 FQGNSA. The CDR3 runs 14 residues. The J segment lost 2 bases and the V segment lost 5 bases, leaving 5 bases of the junction unmatched. CDR3 in amino acids: CASSTDRRNYGYTF. The CDR3 nucleotides are TGTGCCAGCAGCACGGACAGGCGCAACTATGGCTACACCTTC.

The chain has TRBV19 and TRBJ1-4; D is unresolved. V was clipped by 3 bases and J by 5 bases, with 7 bases between them. The germline CDR1 and CDR2 sequences are LNHDA and SQIVND (reference sequence). The CDR3 is 13 residues long. CDR3 bases: TGTGCCAGTAGTATTGCCCAAAATGAAAAACTGTTTTTT. Translation: CASSIAQNEKLFF. Full variable domain (remainder filled in from reference TRBV19 and TRBJ1-4): DGGITQSPKYLFRKEGQNVTLSCEQNLNHDAMYWYRQDPGQGLRLIYYSQIVNDFQKGDIAEGYSVSREKKESFPLTVTSAQKNPTAFYLCASSIAQNEKLFFGSGTQLSVL.

This clone showed up just a few times. The chain combines TRBV6-5 with TRBJ2-1; perhaps TRBD2 as D (6 bases). The germline CDR1 and CDR2 sequences are MNHEY and SVGAGI. The CDR3 is 12 residues long. Trimming took 2 bases from V and 13 from J, leaving 12 bases between them. CDR3 loop: CASSYRRGSQFF. CDR3 DNA: TGTGCCAGCAGTTACCGACGGGGGTCACAGTTCTTC.

This chain links TRBV4-3 with TRBJ2-1, with 9 bases that match TRBD2. Germline loops: CDR1 LGHNA, CDR2 YSLEER. CDR3 size: 12 residues. Unmatched junction bases numbered 0, after V lost 2 bases and J lost 10 bases. CDR3 protein: CASSQLAGEQFF. In nucleotides, the CDR3 is TGCGCCAGCAGCCAACTAGCGGGAGAGCAGTTCTTC.

The chain links TRBV28 to TRBJ2-4; no firm D call. The CDR3 runs to 13 residues. The germline V gene encodes CDR1 MDHEN and CDR2 SYDVKM. The V gene lost 6 bases and the J gene lost 6 bases, with 12 bases spanning the gap. Here the CDR3 reads CASSSPQLNIQYF. The CDR3, as DNA: TGTGCCAGCAGCTCTCCCCAACTAAACATTCAGTACTTC. Based on the CDR3 plus reference TRBV28 and TRBJ2-4, the full variable domain is DVKVTQSSRYLVKRTGEKVFLECVQDMDHENMFWYRQDPGLGLRLIYFSYDVKMKEKGDIPEGYSVSREKKERFSLILESASTNQTSMYLCASSSPQLNIQYFGAGTRLSVL.

J is TRBJ2-7 and V is TRBV28, with a weak D call TRBD1 (6 bases). The V gene lost 6 bases and the J gene lost 6 bases, with 24 bases spanning the gap. CDR1 is MDHEN, CDR2 SYDVKM, per germline. This CDR3 contains 16 residues. CDR3: CASSSFGRAQGREQYF. The DNA of the CDR3 is TGTGCCAGCAGCAGTTTCGGGCGGGCACAGGGTCGCGAGCAGTACTTC. The complete variable domain, with remaining parts taken from reference TRBV28 and TRBJ2-7, reads DVKVTQSSRYLVKRTGEKVFLECVQDMDHENMFWYRQDPGLGLRLIYFSYDVKMKEKGDIPEGYSVSREKKERFSLILESASTNQTSMYLCASSSFGRAQGREQYFGPGTRLTVT.

The rearrangement joins TRBV11-2 to TRBJ2-7, with 8 bases lining up with TRBD2. The germline gives CDR1 SGHAT, CDR2 FQNNGV. V lost 7 bases and J lost 2; bases outside the gene matches: 13. The CDR3 runs 16 residues. CDR3 sequence (DNA): TGTGCCAGCACCCCCCTCGTGAGCGGGGGTGCCTACGAGCAGTACTTC. It encodes CASTPLVSGGAYEQYF.

The V gene is TRBV11-2, the J gene TRBJ1-2; D may be TRBD1 (5 bases). CDR3 length equals 13 residues. Per the germline V gene, CDR1 is SGHAT and CDR2 is FQNNGV. Between the trimmed V and J ends, which lost 1 base and 7 bases, there was a span of 10 bases. CDR3 region: CASSLGRGGGYTF. The CDR3 DNA reads TGTGCCAGCAGCTTAGGTAGGGGAGGTGGCTACACCTTC.